This T cell receptor (beta chain) was captured in a study of cytomegalovirus exposure and HLA in healthy donors. Across the study: Researchers found that roughly 81% of over 350 genotyped donors fell within the Caucasian-associated ancestry cluster. Study results and caveats: Certain indistinguishable V segments, among them TRBV6-2 and TRBV6-3, were excluded. Productive status was seen about 87% or about 30% of the time for most TCR beta V segments in an earlier analysis. In vitro assays verified that a few CMV-associated chains recognized CMV antigens specifically.

Both 60 Vbeta primers and 13 Jbeta primers went into the PCR. TCRdb's copy holds only in-frame clones and misses some; the assay was immunoSEQ multiplex PCR. The table records about 160,000 clones, around 86% of them present only once. Concerning this clone: Its antigen is not identified.

The CDR3 loop spans 13 amino acids. Trimming took 4 bases from V and 6 from J; bases not matched to a gene: 5. The germline V gene encodes CDR1 SGHNT and CDR2 YENEEA. The sequence was collected from a girl between 2 and 10 years old in good health and CMV-seropositive. Material for sequencing was PBMCs. The rearrangement links TRBV11-3 to TRBJ2-7; 8 bases are shared with TRBD1. The CDR3 nucleotides are TGTGCCAGCAGCTCGGCCAGGGGGCTCGAGCAGTACTTC. This translates into CASSSARGLEQYF.